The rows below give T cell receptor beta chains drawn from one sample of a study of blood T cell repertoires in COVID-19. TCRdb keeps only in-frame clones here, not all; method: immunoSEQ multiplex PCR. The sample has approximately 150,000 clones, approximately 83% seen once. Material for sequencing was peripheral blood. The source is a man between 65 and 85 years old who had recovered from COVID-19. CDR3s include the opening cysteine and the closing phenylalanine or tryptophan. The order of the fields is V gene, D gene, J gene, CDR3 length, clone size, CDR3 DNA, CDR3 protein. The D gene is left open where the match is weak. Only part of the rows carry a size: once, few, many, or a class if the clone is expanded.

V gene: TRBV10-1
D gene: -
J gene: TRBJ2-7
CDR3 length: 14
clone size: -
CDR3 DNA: TGCGCCAGCAGTGAGCCTGGACTTGGTCTTGGGCAGTACTTC
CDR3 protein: CASSEPGLGLGQYF

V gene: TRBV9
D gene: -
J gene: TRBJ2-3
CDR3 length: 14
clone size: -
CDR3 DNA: TGTGCCAGCAGCGCCGGACAGCTCACAGATACGCAGTATTTT
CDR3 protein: CASSAGQLTDTQYF

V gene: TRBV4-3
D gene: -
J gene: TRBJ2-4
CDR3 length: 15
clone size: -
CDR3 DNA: TGCGCCAGCAGCCAAAGGGGGGGAGGGGTAAACATTCAGTACTTC
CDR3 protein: CASSQRGGGVNIQYF

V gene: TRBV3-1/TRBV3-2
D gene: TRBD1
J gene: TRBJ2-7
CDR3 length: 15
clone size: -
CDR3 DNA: TGTGCCAGCAGCCAAGATTCGCAGGGGGTAGGGGAGCAGTACTTC
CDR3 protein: CASSQDSQGVGEQYF

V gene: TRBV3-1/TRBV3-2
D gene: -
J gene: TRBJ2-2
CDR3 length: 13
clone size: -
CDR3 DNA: TGTGCCAGCAGCCAAGCTGCTACGAGTGAGCTGTTTTTT
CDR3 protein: CASSQAATSELFF

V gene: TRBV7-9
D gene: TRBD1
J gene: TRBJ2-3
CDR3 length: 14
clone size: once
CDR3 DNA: TGTGCCAGCAGCCAAGACAGGGGGTGGGATACGCAGTATTTT
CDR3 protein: CASSQDRGWDTQYF

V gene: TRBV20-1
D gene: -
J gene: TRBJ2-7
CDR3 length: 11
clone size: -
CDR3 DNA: TGCAGTGCGGACACTTCCTACGAGCAGTACTTC
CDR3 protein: CSADTSYEQYF

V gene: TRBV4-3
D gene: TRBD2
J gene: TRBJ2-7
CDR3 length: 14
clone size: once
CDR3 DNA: TGCGCCAGCAGCCGGGGACTAGCGGGACCCGAGCAGTACTTC
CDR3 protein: CASSRGLAGPEQYF

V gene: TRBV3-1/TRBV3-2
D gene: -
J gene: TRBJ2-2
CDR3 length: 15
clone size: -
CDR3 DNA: TGTGCCAGCAGCCAATCGATTATAGCGGCCGGGGAGCTGTTTTTT
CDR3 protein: CASSQSIIAAGELFF

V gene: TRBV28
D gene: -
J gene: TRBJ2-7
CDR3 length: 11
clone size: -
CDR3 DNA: TGTGCCAGCAGTTTACTCTACGAGCAGTACTTC
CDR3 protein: CASSLLYEQYF

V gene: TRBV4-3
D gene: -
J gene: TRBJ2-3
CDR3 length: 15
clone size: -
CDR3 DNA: TGCGCCAGCAGCACGGGACTTACTAGCACAGATACGCAGTATTTT
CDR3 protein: CASSTGLTSTDTQYF

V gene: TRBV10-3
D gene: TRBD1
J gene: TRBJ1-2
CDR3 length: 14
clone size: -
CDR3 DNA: TGTGCCATCAGACAGGGGGGAAGAGACTATGGCTACACCTTC
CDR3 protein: CAIRQGGRDYGYTF

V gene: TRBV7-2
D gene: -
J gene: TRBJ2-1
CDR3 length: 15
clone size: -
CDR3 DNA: TGTGCCAGCAGCAACAGGGCTAGCAGGTACAATGAGCAGTTCTTC
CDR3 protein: CASSNRASRYNEQFF

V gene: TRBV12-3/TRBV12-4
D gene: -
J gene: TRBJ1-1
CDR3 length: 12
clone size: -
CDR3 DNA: TGTGCCAGCAGTTACGGGAACACTGAAGCTTTCTTT
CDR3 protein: CASSYGNTEAFF

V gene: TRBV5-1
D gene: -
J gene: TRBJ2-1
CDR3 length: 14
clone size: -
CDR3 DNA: TGCGCCAGCAGCTTGGAATCAACTTACAATGAGCAGTTCTTC
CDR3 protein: CASSLESTYNEQFF

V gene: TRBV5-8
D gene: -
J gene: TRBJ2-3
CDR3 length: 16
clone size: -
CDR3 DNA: TGTGCCAGCGGAGAACGCGGCGGGGCCCTCGGGAATACGCAGTATTTT
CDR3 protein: CASGERGGALGNTQYF

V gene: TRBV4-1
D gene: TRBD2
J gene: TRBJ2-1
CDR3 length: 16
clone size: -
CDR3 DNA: TGCGCCAGCAGCCAACCGACTAGCGGGATGTACAATGAGCAGTTCTTC
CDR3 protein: CASSQPTSGMYNEQFF

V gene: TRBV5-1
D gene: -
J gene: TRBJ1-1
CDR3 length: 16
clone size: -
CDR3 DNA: TGCGCCAGCAGCTTGCTCCCGGGGCGGGGGAACACTGAAGCTTTCTTT
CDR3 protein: CASSLLPGRGNTEAFF

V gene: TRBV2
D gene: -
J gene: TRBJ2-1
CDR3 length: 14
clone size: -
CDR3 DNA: TGTGCCAGTGCCTTTAGGGGGACCAGGGATGAGCAGTTCTTC
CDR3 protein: CASAFRGTRDEQFF

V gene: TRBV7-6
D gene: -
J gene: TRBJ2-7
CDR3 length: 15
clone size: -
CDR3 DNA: TGTGCCAGCAGCCCAGGGTCAGATTTCTCCTACGAGCAGTACTTC
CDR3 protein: CASSPGSDFSYEQYF

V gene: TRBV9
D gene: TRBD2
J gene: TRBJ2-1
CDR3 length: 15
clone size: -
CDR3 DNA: TGTGCCAGCAGCGTAGCGTCTAGCGGGGGCTTAGTGCAGTTCTTC
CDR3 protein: CASSVASSGGLVQFF

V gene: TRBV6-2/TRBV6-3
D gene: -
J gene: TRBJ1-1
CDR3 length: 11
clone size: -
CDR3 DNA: TGTGCCAGCAGTCCCGGGACAGAAGCTTTCTTT
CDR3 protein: CASSPGTEAFF